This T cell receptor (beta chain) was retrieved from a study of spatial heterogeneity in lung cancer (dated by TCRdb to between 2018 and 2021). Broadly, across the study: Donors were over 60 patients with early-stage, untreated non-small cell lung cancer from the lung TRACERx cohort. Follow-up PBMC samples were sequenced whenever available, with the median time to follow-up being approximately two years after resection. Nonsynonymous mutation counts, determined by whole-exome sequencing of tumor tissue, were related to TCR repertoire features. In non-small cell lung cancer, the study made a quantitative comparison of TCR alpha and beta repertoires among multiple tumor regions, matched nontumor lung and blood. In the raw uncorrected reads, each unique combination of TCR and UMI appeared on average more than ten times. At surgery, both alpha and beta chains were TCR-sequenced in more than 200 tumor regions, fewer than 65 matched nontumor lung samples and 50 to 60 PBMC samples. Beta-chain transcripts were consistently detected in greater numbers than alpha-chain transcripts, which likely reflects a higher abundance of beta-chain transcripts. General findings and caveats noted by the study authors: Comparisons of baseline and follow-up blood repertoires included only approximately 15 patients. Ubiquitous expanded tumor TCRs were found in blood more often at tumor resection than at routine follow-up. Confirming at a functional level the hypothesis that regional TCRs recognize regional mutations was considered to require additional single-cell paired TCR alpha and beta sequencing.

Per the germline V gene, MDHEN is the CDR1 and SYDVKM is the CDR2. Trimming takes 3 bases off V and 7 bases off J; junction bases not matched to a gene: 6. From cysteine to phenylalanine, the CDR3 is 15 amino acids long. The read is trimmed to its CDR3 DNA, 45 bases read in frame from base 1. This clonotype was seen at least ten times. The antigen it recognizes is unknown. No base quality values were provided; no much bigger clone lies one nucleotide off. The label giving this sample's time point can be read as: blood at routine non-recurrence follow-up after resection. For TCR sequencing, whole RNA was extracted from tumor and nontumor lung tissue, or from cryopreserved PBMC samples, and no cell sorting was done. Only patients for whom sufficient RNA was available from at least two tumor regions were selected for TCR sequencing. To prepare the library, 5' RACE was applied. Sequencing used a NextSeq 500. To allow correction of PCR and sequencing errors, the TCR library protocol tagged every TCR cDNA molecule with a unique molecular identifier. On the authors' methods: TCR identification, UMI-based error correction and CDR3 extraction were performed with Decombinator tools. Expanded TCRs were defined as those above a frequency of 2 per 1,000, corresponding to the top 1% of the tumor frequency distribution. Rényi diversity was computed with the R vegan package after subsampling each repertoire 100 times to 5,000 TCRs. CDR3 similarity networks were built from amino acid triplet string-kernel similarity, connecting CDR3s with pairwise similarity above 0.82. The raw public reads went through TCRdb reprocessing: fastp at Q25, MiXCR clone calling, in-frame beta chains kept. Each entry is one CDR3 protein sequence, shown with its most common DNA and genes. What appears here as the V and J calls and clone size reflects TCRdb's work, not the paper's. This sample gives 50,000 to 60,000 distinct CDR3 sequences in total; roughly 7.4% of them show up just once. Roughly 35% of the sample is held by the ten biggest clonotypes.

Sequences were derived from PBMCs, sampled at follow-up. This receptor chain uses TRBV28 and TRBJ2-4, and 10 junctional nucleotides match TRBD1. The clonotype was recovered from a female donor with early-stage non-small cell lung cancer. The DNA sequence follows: TGTGCCAGCAGTTTCCTTCGGGGACAGGGGAACATTCAGTACTTC. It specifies CASSFLRGQGNIQYF. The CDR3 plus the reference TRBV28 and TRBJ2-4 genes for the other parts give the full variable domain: DVKVTQSSRYLVKRTGEKVFLECVQDMDHENMFWYRQDPGLGLRLIYFSYDVKMKEKGDIPEGYSVSREKKERFSLILESASTNQTSMYLCASSFLRGQGNIQYFGAGTRLSVL.